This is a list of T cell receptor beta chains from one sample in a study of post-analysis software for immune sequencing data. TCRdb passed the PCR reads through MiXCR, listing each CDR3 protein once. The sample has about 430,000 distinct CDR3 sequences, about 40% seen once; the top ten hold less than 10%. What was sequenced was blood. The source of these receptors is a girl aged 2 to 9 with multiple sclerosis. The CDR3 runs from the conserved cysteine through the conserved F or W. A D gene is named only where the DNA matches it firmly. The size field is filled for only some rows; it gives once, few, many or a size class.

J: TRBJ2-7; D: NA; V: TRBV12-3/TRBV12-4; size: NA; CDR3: CASSYRVADYNEQYF; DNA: TGTGCCAGCAGTTACAGGGTGGCTGACTACAATGAGCAGTACTTC
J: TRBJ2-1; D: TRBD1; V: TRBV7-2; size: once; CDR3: CASSLVPTGLTYNEQFF; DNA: TGTGCCAGCAGCTTAGTACCGACAGGGCTGACCTACAATGAGCAGTTCTTC
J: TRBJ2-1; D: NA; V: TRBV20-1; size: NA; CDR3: CSARKREGISGASSYNEQFF; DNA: TGCAGTGCTAGAAAAAGAGAAGGTATTAGCGGAGCTAGCTCCTACAATGAGCAGTTCTTC
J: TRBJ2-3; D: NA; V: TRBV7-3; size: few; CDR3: CASSPRGGRTDTQYF; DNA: TGTGCCAGCAGCCCGAGGGGGGGTCGGACAGATACGCAGTATTTT
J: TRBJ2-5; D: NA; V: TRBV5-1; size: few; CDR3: CASSLGQATREQYF; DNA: TGCGCCAGCAGCTTGGGACAGGCGACTAGGGAGCAGTACTTC
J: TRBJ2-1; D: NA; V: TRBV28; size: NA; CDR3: CASSLGNSYNEQFF; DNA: TGTGCCAGCAGTTTGGGGAACTCCTACAATGAGCAGTTCTTC
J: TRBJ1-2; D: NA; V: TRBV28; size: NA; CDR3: CASSSRGTGKLNYGYTF; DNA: TGTGCCAGCAGTTCCAGAGGAACAGGGAAACTTAACTATGGCTACACCTTC
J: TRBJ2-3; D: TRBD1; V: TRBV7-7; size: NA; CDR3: CASSLGTGAEDTQYF; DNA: TGTGCTAGTAGCCTAGGTACAGGGGCAGAAGATACGCAGTATTTT
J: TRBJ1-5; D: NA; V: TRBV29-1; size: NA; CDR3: CSVGTWQNQPQHF; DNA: TGCAGCGTGGGGACTTGGCAAAATCAGCCCCAGCATTTT
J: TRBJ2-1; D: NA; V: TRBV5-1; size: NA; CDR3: CASSPPESYNEQFF; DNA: TGCGCCAGCAGCCCCCCTGAGAGTTACAATGAGCAGTTCTTC
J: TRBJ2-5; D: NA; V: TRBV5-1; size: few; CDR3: CASSAEWSYQETQYF; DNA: TGCGCCAGCAGTGCCGAATGGAGCTATCAAGAGACCCAGTACTTC
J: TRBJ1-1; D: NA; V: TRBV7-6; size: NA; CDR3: CASSLYQGFDTEAFF; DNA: TGTGCCAGCAGCTTATATCAGGGGTTTGATACTGAAGCTTTCTTT
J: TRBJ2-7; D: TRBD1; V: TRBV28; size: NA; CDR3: CASSPPLGQEIYEQYF; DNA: TGTGCCAGCAGTCCACCCCTCGGACAGGAGATCTACGAGCAGTACTTC
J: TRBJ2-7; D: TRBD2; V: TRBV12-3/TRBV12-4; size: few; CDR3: CASNSGGGYYEQYF; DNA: TGTGCCAGCAACTCGGGCGGGGGATACTACGAGCAGTACTTC
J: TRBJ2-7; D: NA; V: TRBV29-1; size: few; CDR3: CSVEGRSYEQYF; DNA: TGCAGCGTTGAAGGGCGGTCCTACGAGCAGTACTTC
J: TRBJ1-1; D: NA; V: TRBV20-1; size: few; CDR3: CRASRETEAFF; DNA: TGCAGAGCGAGCAGGGAAACTGAAGCTTTCTTT
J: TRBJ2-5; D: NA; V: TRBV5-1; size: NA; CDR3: CASSPRQAETQYF; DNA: TGCGCCAGCAGCCCTCGACAGGCCGAGACCCAGTACTTC
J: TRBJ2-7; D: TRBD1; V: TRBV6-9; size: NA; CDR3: CASRPDRGMVYEQYF; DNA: TGTGCCAGCAGACCCGACAGGGGGATGGTCTACGAGCAGTACTTC
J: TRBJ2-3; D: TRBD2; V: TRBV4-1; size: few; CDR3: CASSQERGESDTQYF; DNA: TGCGCCAGCAGCCAAGAGCGGGGGGAGTCGGATACGCAGTATTTT
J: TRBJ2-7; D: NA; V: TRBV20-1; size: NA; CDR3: CSARIGPEQYF; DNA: TGCAGTGCTAGGATTGGTCCCGAGCAGTACTTC
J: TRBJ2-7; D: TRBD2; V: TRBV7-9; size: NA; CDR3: CASSLQATSGEQYF; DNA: TGTGCCAGCAGCTTACAGGCGACTAGCGGCGAGCAGTACTTC
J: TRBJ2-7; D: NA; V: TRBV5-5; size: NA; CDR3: CASSLAVRQSYEQYF; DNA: TGTGCCAGCAGCTTGGCGGTCAGGCAGTCCTACGAGCAGTACTTC
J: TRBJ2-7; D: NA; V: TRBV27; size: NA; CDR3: CASTWGTGQYF; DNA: TGTGCCAGCACCTGGGGGACCGGGCAGTACTTC
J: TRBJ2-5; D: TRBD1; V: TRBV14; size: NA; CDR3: CASRRTGGLETQYF; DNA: TGTGCCAGCAGACGGACAGGGGGCCTGGAGACCCAGTACTTC
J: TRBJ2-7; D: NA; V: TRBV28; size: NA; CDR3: CASSLGFISYEQYF; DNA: TGTGCCAGCAGTTTAGGTTTTATTAGCTACGAGCAGTACTTC
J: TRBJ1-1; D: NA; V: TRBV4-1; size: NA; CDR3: CASSQVPGDTEAFF; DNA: TGCGCCAGCAGCCAAGTCCCCGGGGACACTGAAGCTTTCTTT
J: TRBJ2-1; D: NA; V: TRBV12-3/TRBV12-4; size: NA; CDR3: CASSLILPRRATNEQFF; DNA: TGTGCCAGCAGTTTAATTCTGCCCCGAAGAGCCACCAATGAGCAGTTCTTC
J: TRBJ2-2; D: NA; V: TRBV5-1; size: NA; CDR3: CASRSGTGELFF; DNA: TGCGCCAGCAGATCCGGGACCGGGGAGCTGTTTTTT
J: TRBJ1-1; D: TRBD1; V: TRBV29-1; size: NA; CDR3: CSVENRGMNTEAFF; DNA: TGCAGCGTGGAGAACAGGGGGATGAACACTGAAGCTTTCTTT
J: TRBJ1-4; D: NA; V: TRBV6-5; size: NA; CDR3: CASGRAQNEKLFF; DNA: TGTGCCAGCGGGAGAGCGCAGAATGAAAAACTGTTTTTT
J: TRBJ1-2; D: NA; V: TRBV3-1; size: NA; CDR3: CASSQDLAKGYGYTF; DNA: TGTGCCAGCAGCCAAGATCTAGCGAAAGGCTATGGCTACACCTTC
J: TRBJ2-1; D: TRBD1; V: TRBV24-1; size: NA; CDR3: CATSVSGTGGGEQFF; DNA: TGTGCCACCAGTGTCTCCGGGACAGGGGGTGGTGAGCAGTTCTTC